This TCR beta chain was sequenced in a study of OX40 agonist ivuxolimab in advanced cancers. Researchers took blood at baseline, on cycle 4 day 1, and on cycle 7 day 1. Only in-frame clones appear in the TCRdb table, and some are missing; sequencing was by immunoSEQ multiplex PCR. The sample lists 70,000 or so clones, over 75% occurring once. V was clipped by 3 bases and J by 9 bases; unmatched bases: 11. The germline V gene encodes CDR1 MNHEY and CDR2 SMNVEV (reference sequence). The CDR3 runs to 16 residues. This sample comprised CD4+ or CD8+ T cells sorted from blood, obtained in a trial of the OX40 agonist ivuxolimab. This rearrangement joins TRBV27 to TRBJ2-1; 10 bases align to TRBD2. The source of this sequence is an adult with an advanced solid tumor such as melanoma, head and neck, liver or kidney cancer. The CDR3: CASSFHPAGGKGEQFF. The CDR3 DNA is TGTGCCAGCAGTTTCCACCCAGCGGGAGGGAAGGGTGAGCAGTTCTTC.